Listed below are T cell receptor beta chains from one sample, sequenced in a study of T cells in Graves' hyperthyroidism and ophthalmopathy. TCRdb independently ran MiXCR on the multiplex PCR reads; one entry per CDR3 protein. Of some 500,000 distinct CDR3 sequences listed, under 15% are singletons. Sequenced material: blood. These receptors were collected from a woman aged 18-30 years with Graves' hyperthyroidism. Each CDR3 is given without its conserved first and last residue. Clone sizes are given selectively: once, few, many, or a class where the clone is expanded.

clone_size,j_call,v_call,cdr3_aa
-,TRBJ2-1,TRBV19,AISNGLLHNEQF
few,TRBJ1-2,TRBV7-9,ASSLEAIKGQDYGYT
-,TRBJ1-5,TRBV9,ASSVSGQLNQPQH
many,TRBJ2-1,TRBV7-2,ASSLALANYEQF
-,TRBJ2-3,TRBV6-4,ASSDQRANTQY
few,TRBJ2-5,TRBV19,ASSRDYQETRY
-,TRBJ1-3,TRBV28,ASSLGGRGDTIY
-,TRBJ1-5,TRBV27,ASRPGGNQPQH
few,TRBJ2-2,TRBV15,ATSKRGELF
few,TRBJ1-4,TRBV5-5,ASTPGGNEKLF
many,TRBJ2-5,TRBV5-1,ASSLGQGSQETQY
-,TRBJ1-2,TRBV12-3/TRBV12-4,ASSLSDTYNYGYT
many,TRBJ2-2,TRBV27,ASSFLGAGTGELF
many,TRBJ1-2,TRBV11-2,ASSFPGEVDGYT
many,TRBJ2-1,TRBV15,ATSRVPRGLAGRYNEQF
many,TRBJ2-6,TRBV3-1,ASSQEVATGANVLT
many,TRBJ1-4,TRBV6-1,ASSYQGGGEKLF
many,TRBJ2-7,TRBV10-2,ASSESSYEQY
-,TRBJ1-2,TRBV20-1,SARGPTPYGYT
-,TRBJ2-7,TRBV20-1,SATTGGSTYEQY
-,TRBJ2-3,TRBV6-1,ASSEVPGPQDTQY
few,TRBJ2-1,TRBV5-1,ASSPRALSSYNEQF
many,TRBJ2-1,TRBV24-1,ATSDRQANSYNEQF
-,TRBJ2-1,TRBV24-1,AITLGDRVVISNDEQF
-,TRBJ1-3,TRBV12-3/TRBV12-4,ASNQGLRGNTIY
few,TRBJ1-4,TRBV25-1,ASSEYGTDLKKLF
-,TRBJ1-2,TRBV12-3/TRBV12-4,ASTRGQGYGYT
many,TRBJ2-1,TRBV11-2,ASSLPPRLAPNEQF
many,TRBJ2-1,TRBV12-3/TRBV12-4,ASSLGGLYNEQF
-,TRBJ1-1,TRBV2,ASSGSRGGTEAF
-,TRBJ2-5,TRBV3-1,ASSLETGQETQY
many,TRBJ1-2,TRBV6-1,ASSPGQGPEKGYT
many,TRBJ1-2,TRBV12-3/TRBV12-4,ASIGDGDYGYT
many,TRBJ1-1,TRBV27,ASPREGRITEAF
many,TRBJ1-1,TRBV19,ASSIPLTGNTEAF
many,TRBJ1-1,TRBV18,ASSPGHNTEAF
many,TRBJ2-1,TRBV11-3,ASSPFPAGGREQF
many,TRBJ1-1,TRBV12-3/TRBV12-4,ASSLSALSAF
many,TRBJ1-3,TRBV5-1,ASSQGQASGNTIY
many,TRBJ2-1,TRBV12-3/TRBV12-4,ASTQDREVHEQF
many,TRBJ2-5,TRBV30,AWGALLGETQY
-,TRBJ1-2,TRBV28,ASSLNRHMTNYGYT
few,TRBJ1-4,TRBV19,ASSPLREKLF
few,TRBJ2-1,TRBV27,ASRTTSGRAPEQF
many,TRBJ1-1,TRBV20-1,SALPGGAGEAF
many,TRBJ1-1,TRBV30,AWTRAGTEAF
many,TRBJ1-2,TRBV30,AWKVRGNNYGYT
many,TRBJ1-2,TRBV6-1,ASSPDRGAVYGYT
many,TRBJ2-1,TRBV5-1,ASSGRDRAGNEQF
many,TRBJ2-7,TRBV7-9,ASSSTGTIAEQY
-,TRBJ1-2,TRBV14,ASSHPGQAVSGYT
many,TRBJ2-2,TRBV10-3,ATRTSGNTGELF
many,TRBJ2-5,TRBV6-5,ASSYSRQPQETQY
many,TRBJ2-1,TRBV6-1,ASSTGTRGNEQF
many,TRBJ2-3,TRBV6-1,ASASGADTQY
many,TRBJ1-4,TRBV30,AWTGSNEKLF
-,TRBJ2-5,TRBV10-2,ASSDPNRDFDGTQY
few,TRBJ2-1,TRBV6-1,ASSEGRQGTEQF